This T cell receptor (beta chain) was identified during a study of identifying expanded T cells in peripheral blood. The length of the CDR3 is 19 residues. The germline gives CDR1 SGHRS, CDR2 YFSETQ. Trimming pared 8 bases from V and 0 bases from J, leaving 26 bases between. Healthy donors had no documented immune events, such as infections, while sampled. Sequenced by immunoSEQ multiplex PCR; TCRdb stores in-frame clones only, minus some. The data contain roughly 61,000 clones, about 92% of them seen just once; the ten biggest clones take up approximately 3.8%. The sample consisted of blood. The source is a person between 18 and 75 years old in good health. The J gene is TRBJ1-4, the V gene TRBV5-1, with D possibly being TRBD1 (6 bases). The CDR3 here is CASKEGGSREVTTNEKLFF. Here the CDR3 DNA reads TGCGCCAGTAAAGAGGGGGGCAGCCGGGAGGTTACAACTAATGAAAAACTGTTTTTT.